This entry is about one TCR beta chain. The record originates from a study of control samples from healthy donors and cancer patients. TCRdb's table, derived via immunoSEQ multiplex PCR, lists solely in-frame clones and lacks some. The sample includes fewer than 200,000 clones, about 90% of them seen just once. V was trimmed by 5 bases and J by 8 bases, leaving 12 bases between them. Germline V gene data show CDR1 as DFQATT and CDR2 as SNEGSKA (reference sequence). The CDR3 has 11 amino acids. This TCR was sampled from a woman aged 25 to 39 in good health. Material: blood. V gene TRBV20-1 combines with J gene TRBJ1-2; D gene unclear. In DNA, the CDR3 is TGCAGTGCTGTAAGGACTGGCGGCTACACCTTC. It is translated as CSAVRTGGYTF.